This record covers a single T cell receptor (beta chain). These data belong to a study of preoperative IRX-2 immunotherapy in early breast cancer. The treatment was: preoperative locoregional IRX-2 cytokine immunotherapy. Preoperative locoregional IRX-2 cytokine immunotherapy was tested in the phase Ib source study. The CDR3 runs to 14 residues. The germline V gene has CDR1 MNHGY and CDR2 SAAAGT. With V trimmed by 5 bases and J by 8 bases, 6 bases remained unmatched. Clones were read by immunoSEQ multiplex PCR, and TCRdb kept only the in-frame ones, dropping some. Of 15,000 to 25,000 clones listed, about 82% are singletons.

This specimen was lymph node tissue, taken after IRX-2 immunotherapy. The gene calls are TRBV6-8 and TRBJ1-4, with 9 bases aligning to TRBD1. The TCR comes from a human donor with breast cancer. This chain's CDR3 is CASSEGQGGEKLFF. In DNA, the CDR3 is TGTGCCAGCAGTGAGGGACAGGGTGGCGAAAAACTGTTTTTT.